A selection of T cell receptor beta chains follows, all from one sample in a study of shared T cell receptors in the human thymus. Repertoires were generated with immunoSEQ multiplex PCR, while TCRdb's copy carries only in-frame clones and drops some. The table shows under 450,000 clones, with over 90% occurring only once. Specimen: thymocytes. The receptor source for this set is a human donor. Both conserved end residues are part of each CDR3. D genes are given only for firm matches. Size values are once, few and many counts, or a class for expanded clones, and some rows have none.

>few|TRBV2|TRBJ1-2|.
CATDLSGTLKRGYTF
TGTGCCACCGATCTGAGCGGGACACTCAAGCGGGGCTACACCTTC
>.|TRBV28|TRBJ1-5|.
CASSLSLNHNQPQHF
TGTGCCAGCAGTTTAAGCCTGAACCACAATCAGCCCCAGCATTTT
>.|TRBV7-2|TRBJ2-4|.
CASSLGMTKNIQYF
TGTGCCAGCAGCCTCGGGATGACCAAAAACATTCAGTACTTC
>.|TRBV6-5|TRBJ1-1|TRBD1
CASTPWARGTEAFF
TGTGCCAGCACCCCGTGGGCCAGGGGGACTGAAGCTTTCTTT
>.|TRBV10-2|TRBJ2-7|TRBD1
CASSPGTGDSYEQYF
TGCGCCAGCAGCCCCGGGACAGGGGACTCCTACGAGCAGTACTTC
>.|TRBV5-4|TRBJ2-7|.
CASSNPEKNREIGYEQYF
TGTGCCAGCAGCAACCCCGAAAAGAACAGGGAAATTGGATACGAGCAGTACTTC
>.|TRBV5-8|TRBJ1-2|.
CASSFLYGYTF
TGTGCCAGCAGCTTCCTATATGGCTACACCTTC
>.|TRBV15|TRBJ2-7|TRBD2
CATSRSGLARMYEQYF
TGTGCCACCAGCAGGTCAGGACTAGCGAGAATGTACGAGCAGTACTTC
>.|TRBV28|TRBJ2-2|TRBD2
CASSRVPAGTRFAGELFF
TGTGCCAGCAGTCGAGTCCCCGCCGGGACTAGGTTTGCCGGGGAGCTGTTTTTT
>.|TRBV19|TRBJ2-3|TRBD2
CASTRSGGTPTGLDTQYF
TGTGCCAGTACCCGGTCCGGGGGGACGCCTACCGGGTTGGATACGCAGTATTTT
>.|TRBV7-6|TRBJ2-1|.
CASSPAPSRETLDEQFF
TGTGCCAGCAGCCCAGCTCCGTCTAGGGAAACATTGGATGAGCAGTTCTTC
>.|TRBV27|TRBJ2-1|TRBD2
CASSLGSGWVGNEQFF
TGTGCCAGCAGTTTGGGTAGCGGGTGGGTTGGGAATGAGCAGTTCTTC
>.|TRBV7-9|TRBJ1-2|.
CASSLGRGGDGYTF
TGTGCCAGCAGCTTGGGCAGGGGAGGGGATGGCTACACCTTC
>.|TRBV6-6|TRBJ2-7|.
CASSYSRGGLSYEQYF
TGTGCCAGCAGTTACTCGAGAGGGGGACTTTCCTACGAGCAGTACTTC
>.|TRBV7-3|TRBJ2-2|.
CASSSQRDTEANTGELFF
TGTGCCAGCAGCTCCCAAAGGGACACCGAAGCGAACACCGGGGAGCTGTTTTTT
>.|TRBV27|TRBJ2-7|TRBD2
CASSPPGLAGGPYEQYF
TGTGCCAGCAGTCCCCCGGGACTAGCGGGAGGGCCCTACGAGCAGTACTTC
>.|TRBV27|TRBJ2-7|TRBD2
CASSHSGRDFYEQYF
TGTGCCAGCAGTCATAGCGGGAGGGACTTTTACGAGCAGTACTTC
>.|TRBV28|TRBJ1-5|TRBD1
CASSGGRGNQPQHF
TGTGCCAGCTCAGGGGGCAGAGGCAATCAGCCCCAGCATTTT
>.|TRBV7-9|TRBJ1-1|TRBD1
CASSAPGQTLMNTEAFF
TGTGCCAGCAGTGCGCCGGGACAGACTCTCATGAACACTGAAGCTTTCTTT
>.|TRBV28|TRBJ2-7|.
CASSGFGLHEQYF
TGTGCCAGCAGTGGTTTCGGTTTACACGAGCAGTACTTC
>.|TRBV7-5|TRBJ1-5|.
CVRSLKNSNQPQHF
TGTGTCAGAAGCTTAAAAAATAGCAATCAGCCCCAGCATTTT
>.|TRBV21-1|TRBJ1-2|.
CASIRRTPGHPNYGYTF
TGTGCCAGCATTAGAAGGACCCCGGGACACCCGAACTATGGCTACACCTTC
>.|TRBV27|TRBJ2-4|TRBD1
CASSSPPRTGDIPNKNIQYF
TGTGCCAGCAGTTCCCCCCCCCGGACAGGTGACATCCCCAACAAAAACATTCAGTACTTC
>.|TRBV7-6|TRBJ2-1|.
CASSLYTSSYNEQFF
TGTGCCAGCAGCTTATATACTAGCTCCTACAATGAGCAGTTCTTC
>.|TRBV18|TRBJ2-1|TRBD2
CASSPPRIAGGSQSNRFSYNEQFF
TGTGCCAGCTCACCTCCGCGAATAGCGGGAGGGAGCCAATCAAATCGCTTCTCCTACAATGAGCAGTTCTTC
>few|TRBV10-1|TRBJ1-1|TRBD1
CASSADRGGEAFF
TGCGCCAGCAGCGCCGACAGGGGGGGAGAAGCTTTCTTT
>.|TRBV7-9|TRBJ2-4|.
CASSPTGRVYSDIQYF
TGTGCCAGCAGCCCCACAGGGAGGGTGTATAGTGACATTCAGTACTTC
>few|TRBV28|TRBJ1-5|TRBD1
CASRHLGRQGSYQPQHF
TGTGCCAGCAGACATTTAGGGAGACAGGGTAGCTATCAGCCCCAGCATTTT
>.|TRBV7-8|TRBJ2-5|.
CASSTSTVPETQYF
TGTGCCAGCAGCACGTCGACAGTCCCGGAGACCCAGTACTTC
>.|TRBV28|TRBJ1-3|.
CASTRSERAGNTIYF
TGTGCCAGCACTCGTTCGGAAAGGGCTGGAAACACCATATATTTT
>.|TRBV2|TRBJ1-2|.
CASSGLPDYGYTF
TGTGCCTCAAGCGGCCTCCCTGACTATGGCTACACCTTC
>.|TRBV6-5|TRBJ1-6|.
CASTEVQPRPLHF
TGTGCCAGCACCGAGGTTCAGCCTAGGCCCCTCCACTTT
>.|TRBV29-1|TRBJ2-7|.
CSVAGVSYEQYF
TGCAGCGTTGCAGGGGTATCCTACGAGCAGTACTTC
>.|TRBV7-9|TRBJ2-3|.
CASSPIAFADTQYF
TGTGCCAGCAGCCCCATAGCGTTTGCAGATACGCAGTATTTT
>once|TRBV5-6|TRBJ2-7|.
CASSYYTGSPRNYEQYF
TGTGCCAGCAGCTACTATACAGGGTCTCCTCGTAACTACGAGCAGTACTTC
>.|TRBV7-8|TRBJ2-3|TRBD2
CASSLERNRLAGGPPDTQYF
TGTGCCAGCAGCTTAGAGAGGAATAGACTAGCGGGAGGCCCTCCAGATACGCAGTATTTT
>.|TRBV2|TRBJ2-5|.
CARTKAVGRHQETQYF
TGTGCCAGGACCAAGGCGGTAGGGAGGCACCAAGAGACCCAGTACTTC
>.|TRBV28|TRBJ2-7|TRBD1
CASSLPRDREGEQYF
TGTGCCAGCAGCCTCCCCCGGGACAGGGAAGGCGAGCAGTACTTC
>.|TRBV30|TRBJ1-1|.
CAWACDRGRYTEAFF
TGTGCCTGGGCCTGTGACCGGGGTCGGTACACTGAAGCTTTCTTT
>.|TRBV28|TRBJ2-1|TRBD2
CASRPLAGGGNEQFF
TGTGCCAGCAGGCCGCTAGCGGGAGGGGGCAATGAGCAGTTCTTC